The clone carrying this TCR beta chain was seen repeatedly, ten times or more. The antigen is not known. Naive CD8 T cells were picked out by sorting for CD8+CD4-CCR7+CD45RA+. TCRdb ran MiXCR on the PCR reads and lists one entry per CDR3 protein. The sample holds roughly 300,000 distinct CDR3 sequences, about 23% seen once. This sample was taken from a study of molecular identifiers for immune sequencing clone quantification. Broader study findings: Effector cells had over 99% of their molecules in clones above 20 RNA copies, while naive cells had under 1%.

Germline-derived CDR1 and CDR2 are LGHDT and YNNKEL (reference sequence). The CDR3 runs 13 residues. V lost 4 bases and J lost 4, with 11 bases in between. This clonotype originated in a human donor in good health. Some libraries in this study had Jurkat cell RNA spiked in. The rearrangement joins TRBV3-1 to TRBJ2-7; D unclear. Sample: naive CD8+ T cells from blood, with Jurkat cell RNA spiked in. The sample's subset: FACS-sorted CD8+CD4-CCR7+CD45RA+ naive T cells. CDR3 DNA sequence: TGTGCCAGCAGCCTAACGCTAGGGTACGAGCAGTACTTC. It translates to CASSLTLGYEQYF.